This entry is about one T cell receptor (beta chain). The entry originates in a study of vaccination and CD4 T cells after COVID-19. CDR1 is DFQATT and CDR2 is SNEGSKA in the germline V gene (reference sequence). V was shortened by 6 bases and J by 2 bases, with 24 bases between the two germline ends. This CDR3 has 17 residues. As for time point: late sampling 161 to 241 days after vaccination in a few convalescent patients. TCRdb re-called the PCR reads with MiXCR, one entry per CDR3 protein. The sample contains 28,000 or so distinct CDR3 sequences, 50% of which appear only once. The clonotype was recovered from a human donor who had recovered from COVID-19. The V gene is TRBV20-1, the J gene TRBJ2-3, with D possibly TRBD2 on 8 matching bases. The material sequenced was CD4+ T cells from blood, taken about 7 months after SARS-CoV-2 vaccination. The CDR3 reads CSANRQTGRGDTDTQYF. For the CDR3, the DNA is TGCAGTGCCAACAGACAGACAGGGCGGGGGGACACAGATACGCAGTATTTT.